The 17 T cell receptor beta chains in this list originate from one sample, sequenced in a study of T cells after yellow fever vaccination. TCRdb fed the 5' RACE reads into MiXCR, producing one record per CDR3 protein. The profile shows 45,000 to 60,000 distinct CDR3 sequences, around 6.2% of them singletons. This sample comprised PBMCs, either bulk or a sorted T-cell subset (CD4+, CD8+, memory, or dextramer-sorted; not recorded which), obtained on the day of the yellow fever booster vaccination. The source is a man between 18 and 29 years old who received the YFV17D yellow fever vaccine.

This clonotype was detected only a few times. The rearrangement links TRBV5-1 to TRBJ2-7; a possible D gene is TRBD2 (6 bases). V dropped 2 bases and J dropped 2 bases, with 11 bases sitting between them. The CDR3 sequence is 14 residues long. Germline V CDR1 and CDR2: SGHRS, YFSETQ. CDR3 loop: CASSLKGGAYEQYF. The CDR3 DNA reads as TGCGCCAGCAGCTTAAAAGGCGGGGCCTACGAGCAGTACTTC.

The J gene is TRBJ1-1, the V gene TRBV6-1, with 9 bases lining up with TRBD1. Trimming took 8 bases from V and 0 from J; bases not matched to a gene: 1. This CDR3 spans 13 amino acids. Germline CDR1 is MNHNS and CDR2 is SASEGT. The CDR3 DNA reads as TGTGCCAGCGGGACAGGGATGAACACTGAAGCTTTCTTT. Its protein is CASGTGMNTEAFF.

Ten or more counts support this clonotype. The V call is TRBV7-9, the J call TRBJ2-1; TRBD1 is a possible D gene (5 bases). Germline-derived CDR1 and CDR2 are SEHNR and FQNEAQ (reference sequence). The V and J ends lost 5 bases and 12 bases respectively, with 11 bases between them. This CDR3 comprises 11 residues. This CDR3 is CASSPTTVQFF. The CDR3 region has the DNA TGTGCCAGCAGCCCAACGACAGTGCAGTTCTTC. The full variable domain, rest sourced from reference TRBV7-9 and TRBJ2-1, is DTGVSQNPRHKITKRGQNVTFRCDPISEHNRLYWYRQTLGQGPEFLTYFQNEAQLEKSRLLSDRFSAERPKGSFSTLEIQRTEQGDSAMYLCASSPTTVQFFGPGTRLTVL.

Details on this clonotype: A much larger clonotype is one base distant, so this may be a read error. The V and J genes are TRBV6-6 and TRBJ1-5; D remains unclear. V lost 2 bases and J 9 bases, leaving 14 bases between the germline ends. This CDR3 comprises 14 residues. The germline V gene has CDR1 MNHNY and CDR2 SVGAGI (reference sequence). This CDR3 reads CASSYRGSDRPQHF. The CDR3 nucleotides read TGTGCCAGCAGTTACCGGGGAAGCGATCGGCCCCAGCATTTT.

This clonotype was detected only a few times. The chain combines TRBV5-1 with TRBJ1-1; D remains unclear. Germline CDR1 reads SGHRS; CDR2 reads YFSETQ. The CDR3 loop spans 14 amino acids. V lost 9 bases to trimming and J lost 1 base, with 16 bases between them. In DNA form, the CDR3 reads TGCGCCAATAAAAGGGTAGAGCCGAACACTGAAGCTTTCTTT. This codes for CANKRVEPNTEAFF.

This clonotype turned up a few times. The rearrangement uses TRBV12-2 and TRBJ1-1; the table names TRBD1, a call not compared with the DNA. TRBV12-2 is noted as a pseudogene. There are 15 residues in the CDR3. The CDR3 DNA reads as TGTGCAAGTCGCGCCCGACCGGGAGCAAACACTGAAGCTTTCTTT. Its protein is CASRARPGANTEAFF.

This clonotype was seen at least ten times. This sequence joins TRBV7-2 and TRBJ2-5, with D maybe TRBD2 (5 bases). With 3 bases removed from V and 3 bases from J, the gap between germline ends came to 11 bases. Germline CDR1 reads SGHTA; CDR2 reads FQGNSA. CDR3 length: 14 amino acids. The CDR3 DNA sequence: TGTGCCAGCAGCTTGGTGTGGCGGGAAGAGACCCAGTACTTC. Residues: CASSLVWREETQYF.

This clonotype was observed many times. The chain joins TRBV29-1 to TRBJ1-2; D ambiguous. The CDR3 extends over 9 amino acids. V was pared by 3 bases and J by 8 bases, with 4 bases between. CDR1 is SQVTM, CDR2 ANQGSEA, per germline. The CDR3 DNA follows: TGCAGCGTTGATGGCGGCTACACCTTC. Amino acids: CSVDGGYTF.

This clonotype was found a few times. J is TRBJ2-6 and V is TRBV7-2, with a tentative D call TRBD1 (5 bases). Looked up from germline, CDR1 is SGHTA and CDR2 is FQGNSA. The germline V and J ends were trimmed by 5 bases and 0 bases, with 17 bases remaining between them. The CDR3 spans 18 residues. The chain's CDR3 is CASSTIMGPSSGANVLTF. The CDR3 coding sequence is TGTGCCAGCAGCACAATCATGGGGCCTAGCTCTGGGGCCAACGTCCTGACTTTC.

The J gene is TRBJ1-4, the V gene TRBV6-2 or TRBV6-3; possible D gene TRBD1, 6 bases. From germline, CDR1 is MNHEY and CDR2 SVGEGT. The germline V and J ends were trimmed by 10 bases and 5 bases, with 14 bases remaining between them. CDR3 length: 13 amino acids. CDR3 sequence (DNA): TGTGCCACCTCGGACAGTCTGAATGAAAAACTGTTTTTT. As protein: CATSDSLNEKLFF.

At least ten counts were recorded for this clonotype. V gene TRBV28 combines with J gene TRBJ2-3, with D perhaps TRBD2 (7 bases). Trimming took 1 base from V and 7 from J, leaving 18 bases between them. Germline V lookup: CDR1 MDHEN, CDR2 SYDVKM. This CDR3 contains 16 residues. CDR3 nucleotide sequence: TGTGCCAGCAGTTTATTAGGGGGGGCAGATCTAAATACGCAGTATTTT. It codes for CASSLLGGADLNTQYF.

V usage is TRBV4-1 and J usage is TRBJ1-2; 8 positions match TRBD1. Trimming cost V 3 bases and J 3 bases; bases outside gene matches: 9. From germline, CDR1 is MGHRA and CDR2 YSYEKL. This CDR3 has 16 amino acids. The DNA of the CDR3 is TGCGCCAGCAGCCACCCTAGACAGGGGCCGGACTATGGCTACACCTTC. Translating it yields CASSHPRQGPDYGYTF.

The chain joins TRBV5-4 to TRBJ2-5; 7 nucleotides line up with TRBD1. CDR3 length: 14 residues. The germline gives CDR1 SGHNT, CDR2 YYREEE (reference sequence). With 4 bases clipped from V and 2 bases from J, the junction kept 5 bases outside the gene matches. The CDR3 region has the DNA TGTGCCAGCAGCCCAAAGGACAGGCAAGAGACCCAGTACTTC. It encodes CASSPKDRQETQYF.

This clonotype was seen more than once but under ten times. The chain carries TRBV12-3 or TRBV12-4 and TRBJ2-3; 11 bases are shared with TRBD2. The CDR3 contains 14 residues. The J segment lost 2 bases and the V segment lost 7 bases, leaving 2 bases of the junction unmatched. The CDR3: CASIAGGPTDTQYF. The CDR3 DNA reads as TGTGCCAGCATAGCGGGGGGGCCCACAGATACGCAGTATTTT.

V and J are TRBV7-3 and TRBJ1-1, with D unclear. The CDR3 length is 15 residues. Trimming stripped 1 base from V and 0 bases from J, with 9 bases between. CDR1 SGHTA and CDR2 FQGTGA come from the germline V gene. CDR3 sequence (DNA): TGTGCCAGCAGCTTAATCCCAGGAGTGAACACTGAAGCTTTCTTT. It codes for CASSLIPGVNTEAFF.

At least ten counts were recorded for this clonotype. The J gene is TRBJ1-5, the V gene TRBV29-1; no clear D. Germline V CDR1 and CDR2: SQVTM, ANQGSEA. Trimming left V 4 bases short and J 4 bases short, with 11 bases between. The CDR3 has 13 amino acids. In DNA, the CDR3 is TGCAGCGTTGCGACCGCTCAGAATCAGCCCCAGCATTTT. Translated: CSVATAQNQPQHF.

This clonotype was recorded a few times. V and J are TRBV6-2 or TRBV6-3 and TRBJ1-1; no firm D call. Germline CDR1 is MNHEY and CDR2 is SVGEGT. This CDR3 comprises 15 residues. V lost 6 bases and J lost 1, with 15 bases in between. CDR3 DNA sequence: TGTGCCAGCAGACCCAACCTCACACCGAACACTGAAGCTTTCTTT. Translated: CASRPNLTPNTEAFF.